The rows below give T cell receptor beta chains drawn from one sample of a study of T cell responses to AZD1222 COVID-19 vaccine. Only in-frame clones appear in the TCRdb table, and some are missing; sequencing was by immunoSEQ multiplex PCR. The repertoire holds roughly 110,000 clones, with roughly 89% as singletons. Sequences were derived from peripheral blood, sampled on day 0 of AZD1222 vaccination. The source of these receptors is an adult in good health. CDR3s leave out the opening cysteine and the closing phenylalanine or tryptophan. Some rows have no size entry. The others give once, few or many, or a class for an expanded clone.

.	TRBV18	TRBJ1-2	ASSPSSYGYT
.	TRBV30	TRBJ1-4	AWSQTGGSEKLF
.	TRBV5-1	TRBJ2-5	ASSLAGQKQETQY
.	TRBV28	TRBJ2-7	ASKRGSYEQY
.	TRBV9	TRBJ2-1	ASSGNLAGGPVWYNEQF
.	TRBV5-1	TRBJ2-7	ASSKLAGEGYEQY
.	TRBV5-1	TRBJ2-5	ASSNSRTAPETQY
.	TRBV30	TRBJ2-7	AWSVPQRAQDEQY
few	TRBV18	TRBJ2-7	ASSPVAGARREQY
.	TRBV3-1/TRBV3-2	TRBJ1-2	ASSNTNPGGYT